Listed here is a single T cell receptor beta chain. No cognate antigen has been identified for it. Base qualities are not recorded, but no much larger clone differs from it by a single base. The entry originates in a study of cytomegalovirus exposure and HLA in healthy donors (dated by TCRdb to 2016 to 2017). Study-wide context: The 500 to 800 repertoires of the first cohort and the roughly 120 validation repertoires were produced on the same platform, according to a later analysis. The study aimed to test whether signatures of past pathogen exposure could be identified by cataloging public T cell receptors. A separate validation cohort of about 110 different subjects was used in addition to the 666-subject first cohort. To predict cytomegalovirus infection status, the study combined high-throughput TCR immunosequencing, statistical association of individual TCRs with disease status, and machine learning. The study at large found these results: The classifier was reported to diagnose cytomegalovirus status with high specificity and sensitivity in both the original cohort and the validation cohort. A total of 164 TCR beta chains were listed by the study as associated with cytomegalovirus. A later analysis lacked HLA typing for the validation cohort, so it scored co-occurrence in that cohort across all 110 or so repertoires. Three of the identified cytomegalovirus-associated TCR beta chains were confirmed in vitro to be specific for cytomegalovirus antigens. Most TCR sequences were seen in very few donors, while some public TCRs were found in many individuals. Subsequent analysis determined that TCRs grouped into clusters in the first cohort also showed a tendency toward co-occurrence across the 120 validation repertoires, and 85% to 95% of cluster scores exceeded 0. The authors suggested that the approach could potentially be generalized to other disease states and immunological phenotypes.

There are 13 amino acids in the CDR3, from cysteine to phenylalanine inclusive. The retained sequence is limited to the CDR3, 39 bases, with the frame set at the first base. CDR1 is given as LNHDA and CDR2 as SQIVND, both from the germline V gene (reference sequence). The junction shows trimming of 5 bases on V and 4 bases on J, plus 11 bases between the germline ends. Donors formed part of the validation cohort, which comprised 120 subjects and was distinct from the first cohort of under 750 subjects. Library preparation employed the immunoSEQ multiplex PCR assay. The published analysis was carried out like this. A statistical classification framework was developed to diagnose cytomegalovirus status using the catalog of TCR beta chain sequences. The clones in this table, taken by TCRdb from immuneACCESS, are in-frame only. Not every clone is retained; where verified, under half of the shortfall comes from an unresolved V gene, and the cause of the rest is unknown. The DNA gave D and trimming, while V, J and clone size come from that table. The sample table holds about 240,000 clones, of which about 90% were seen once. Of the sample, around 1.3% is held by the ten largest clones.

The chain employs TRBV19 and TRBJ1-2; the D gene lacks a confident call. Material for sequencing was PBMCs. The sequence came from a woman aged 25 to 39 in good health and CMV-seropositive. The bases read TGTGCCAGTAGTTCCACCGTACTCTATGGCTACACCTTC. Its coded protein is CASSSTVLYGYTF.